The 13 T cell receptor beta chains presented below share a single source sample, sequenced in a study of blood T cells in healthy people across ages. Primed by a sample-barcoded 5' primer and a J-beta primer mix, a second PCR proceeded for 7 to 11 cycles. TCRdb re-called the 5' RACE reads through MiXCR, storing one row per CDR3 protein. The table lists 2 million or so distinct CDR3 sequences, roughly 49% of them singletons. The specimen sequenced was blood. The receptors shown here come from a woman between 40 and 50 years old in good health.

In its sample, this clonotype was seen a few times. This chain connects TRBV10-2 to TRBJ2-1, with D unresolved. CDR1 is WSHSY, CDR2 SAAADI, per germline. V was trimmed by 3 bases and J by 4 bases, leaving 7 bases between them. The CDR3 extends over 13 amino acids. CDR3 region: CASSDPRYNEQFF. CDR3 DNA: TGCGCCAGCAGTGATCCTCGATACAATGAGCAGTTCTTC.

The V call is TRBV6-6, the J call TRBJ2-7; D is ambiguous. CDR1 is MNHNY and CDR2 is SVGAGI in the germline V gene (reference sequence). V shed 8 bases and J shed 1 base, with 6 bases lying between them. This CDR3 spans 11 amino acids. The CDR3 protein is CASDTSYEQYF. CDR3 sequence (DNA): TGTGCCAGCGACACTTCCTACGAGCAGTACTTC.

In nucleotides, the CDR3 is TGCAGTGCTAGAGGGGACAGGGGACAGTCCTACAATGAGCAGTACTTC. It yields the protein CSARGDRGQSYNEQYF. The chain links TRBV20-1 to TRBJ2-7; 10 bases are a match to TRBD1. The CDR3 extends over 16 amino acids. V trimming: 1 base; J trimming: 7 bases; junction bases outside the gene matches: 13. The germline V gene has CDR1 DFQATT and CDR2 SNEGSKA (reference sequence).

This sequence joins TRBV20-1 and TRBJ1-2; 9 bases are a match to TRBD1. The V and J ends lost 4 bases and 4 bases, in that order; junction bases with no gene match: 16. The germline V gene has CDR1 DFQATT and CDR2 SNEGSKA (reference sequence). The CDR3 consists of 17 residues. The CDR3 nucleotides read TGCAGTGCTACCCCGGGACAGGGAATTCTATTGAGCTATGGCTACACCTTC. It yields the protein CSATPGQGILLSYGYTF.

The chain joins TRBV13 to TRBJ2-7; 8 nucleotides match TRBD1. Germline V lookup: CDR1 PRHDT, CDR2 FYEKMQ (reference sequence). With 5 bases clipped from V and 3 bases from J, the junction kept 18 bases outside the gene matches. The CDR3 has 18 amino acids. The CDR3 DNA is TGTGCCAGCAGCCAGACAGGGGAGGTAGCGGCCTCCTACTACGAGCAGTACTTC. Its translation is CASSQTGEVAASYYEQYF.

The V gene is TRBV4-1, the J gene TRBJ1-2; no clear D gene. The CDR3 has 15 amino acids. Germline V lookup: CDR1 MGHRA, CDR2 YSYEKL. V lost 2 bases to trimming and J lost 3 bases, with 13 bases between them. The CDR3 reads CASSQPPRGDYGYTF. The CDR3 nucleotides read TGCGCCAGCAGCCAACCTCCCCGGGGTGACTATGGCTACACCTTC.

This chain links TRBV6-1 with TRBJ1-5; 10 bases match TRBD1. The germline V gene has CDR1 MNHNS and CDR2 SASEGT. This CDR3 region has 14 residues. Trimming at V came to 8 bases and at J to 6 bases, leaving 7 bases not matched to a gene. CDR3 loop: CASEVTGGLQPQHF. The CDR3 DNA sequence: TGTGCCAGCGAGGTGACAGGGGGCCTTCAGCCCCAGCATTTT.

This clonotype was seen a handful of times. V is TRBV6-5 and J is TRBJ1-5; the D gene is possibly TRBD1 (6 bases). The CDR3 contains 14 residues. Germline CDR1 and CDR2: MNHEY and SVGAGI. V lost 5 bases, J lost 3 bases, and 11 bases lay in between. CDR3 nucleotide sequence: TGTGCCAGCAGTACAGGACAGTACAATCAGCCCCAGCATTTT. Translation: CASSTGQYNQPQHF.

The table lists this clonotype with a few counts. The CDR3 DNA reads as TGTGCCAGCAGACTGGGGGTTGGTCTGGGAGAGACCCAGTACTTC. This codes for CASRLGVGLGETQYF. The genes are TRBV25-1 and TRBJ2-5; D might be TRBD1 or TRBD2, each matching 5 bases. Germline loops: CDR1 MGHDK, CDR2 SYGVNS. The CDR3 has 15 residues. Between the trimmed V and J ends, which lost 6 bases and 4 bases, there was a span of 18 bases. Full variable domain (remainder filled in from reference TRBV25-1 and TRBJ2-5): EADIYQTPRYLVIGTGKKITLECSQTMGHDKMYWYQQDPGMELHLIHYSYGVNSTEKGDLSSESTVSRIRTEHFPLTLESARPSHTSQYLCASRLGVGLGETQYFGPGTRLLVL.

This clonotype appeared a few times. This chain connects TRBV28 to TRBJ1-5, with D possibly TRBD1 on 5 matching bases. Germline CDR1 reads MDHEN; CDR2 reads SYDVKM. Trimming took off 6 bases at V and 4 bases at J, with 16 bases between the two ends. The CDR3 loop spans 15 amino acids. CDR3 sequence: CASRLRVQGNQPQHF. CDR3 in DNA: TGTGCCAGCAGACTACGGGTGCAGGGAAATCAGCCCCAGCATTTT. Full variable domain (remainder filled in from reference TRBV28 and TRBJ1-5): DVKVTQSSRYLVKRTGEKVFLECVQDMDHENMFWYRQDPGLGLRLIYFSYDVKMKEKGDIPEGYSVSREKKERFSLILESASTNQTSMYLCASRLRVQGNQPQHFGDGTRLSIL.

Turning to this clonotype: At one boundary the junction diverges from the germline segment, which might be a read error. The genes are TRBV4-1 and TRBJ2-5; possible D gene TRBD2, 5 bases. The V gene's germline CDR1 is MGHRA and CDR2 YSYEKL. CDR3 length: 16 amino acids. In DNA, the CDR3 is TGCGCCGGCAGCCATCCGGAGGCCAGGTACCAAGAGACCCAGTACTTC. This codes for CAGSHPEARYQETQYF.

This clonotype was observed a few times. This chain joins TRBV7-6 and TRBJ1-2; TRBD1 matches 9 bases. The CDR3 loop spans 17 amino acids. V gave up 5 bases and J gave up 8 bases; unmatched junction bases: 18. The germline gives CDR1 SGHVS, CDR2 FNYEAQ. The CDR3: CASSTLTGGPFPSGYTF. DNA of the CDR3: TGTGCCAGCAGCACCCTCACAGGGGGCCCCTTTCCTTCGGGCTACACCTTC.

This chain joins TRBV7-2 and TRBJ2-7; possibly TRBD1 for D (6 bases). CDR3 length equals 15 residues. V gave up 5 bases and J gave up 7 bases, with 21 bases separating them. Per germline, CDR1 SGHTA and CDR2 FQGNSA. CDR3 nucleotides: TGTGCCAGCAGCCCAAACAGGGTAGGGAACAATGAGCAGTACTTC. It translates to CASSPNRVGNNEQYF. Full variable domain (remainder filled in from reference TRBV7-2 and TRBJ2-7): GAGVSQSPSNKVTEKGKDVELRCDPISGHTALYWYRQSLGQGLEFLIYFQGNSAPDKSGLPSDRFSAERTGGSVSTLTIQRTQQEDSAVYLCASSPNRVGNNEQYFGPGTRLTVT.